This T cell receptor beta chain appears in the sequencing data of a study of cytomegalovirus exposure and HLA in healthy donors. Germline CDR1 and CDR2: SGHTA and FQGNSA. CDR3 size: 13 residues. The V end lost 5 bases, the J end lost 8 bases, and 12 bases lay between the germline ends. Study-wide findings and caveats: In a later analysis, a missense DCLRE1C variant was linked to TCR beta V- and J-gene trimming. Information on immune exposure was restricted to one variable (CMV serostatus).

This clone occurred a few times. Its antigen is still unknown. Researchers ran the PCR with 60 Vbeta and 13 Jbeta primers. Using immunoSEQ multiplex PCR, the repertoire was profiled, and TCRdb retains in-frame clones only, with some absent. In the table there are roughly 63,000 clones, approximately 71% of which are singletons. The donors, nominally healthy at sampling, likely had unrecorded immune exposures. The sample comprised PBMCs. The J gene is TRBJ1-4, the V gene TRBV7-2, with TRBD1 as a possible D gene (5 bases). The TCR originated in a woman aged 40-49 years in good health and CMV-seropositive. The CDR3 nucleotides are TGTGCCAGCAGCATCGCACGGGGGGAAAAACTGTTTTTT. This sequence encodes CASSIARGEKLFF.